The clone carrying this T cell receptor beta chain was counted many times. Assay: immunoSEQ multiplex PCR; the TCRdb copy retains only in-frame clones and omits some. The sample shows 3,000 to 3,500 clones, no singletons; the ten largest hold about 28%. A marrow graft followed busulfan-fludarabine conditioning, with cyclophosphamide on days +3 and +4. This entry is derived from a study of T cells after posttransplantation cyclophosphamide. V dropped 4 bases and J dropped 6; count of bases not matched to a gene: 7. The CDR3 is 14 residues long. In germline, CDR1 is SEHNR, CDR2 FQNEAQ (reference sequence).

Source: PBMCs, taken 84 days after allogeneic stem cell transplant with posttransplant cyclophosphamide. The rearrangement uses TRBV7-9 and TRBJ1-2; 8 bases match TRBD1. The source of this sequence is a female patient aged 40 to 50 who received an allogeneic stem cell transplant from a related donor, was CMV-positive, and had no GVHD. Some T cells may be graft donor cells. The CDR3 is CASSSGAGGDGYTF. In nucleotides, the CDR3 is TGTGCCAGCAGCTCCGGGGCAGGGGGCGATGGCTACACCTTC. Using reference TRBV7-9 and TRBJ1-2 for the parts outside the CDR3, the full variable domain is DTGVSQNPRHKITKRGQNVTFRCDPISEHNRLYWYRQTLGQGPEFLTYFQNEAQLEKSRLLSDRFSAERPKGSFSTLEIQRTEQGDSAMYLCASSSGAGGDGYTFGSGTRLTVV.